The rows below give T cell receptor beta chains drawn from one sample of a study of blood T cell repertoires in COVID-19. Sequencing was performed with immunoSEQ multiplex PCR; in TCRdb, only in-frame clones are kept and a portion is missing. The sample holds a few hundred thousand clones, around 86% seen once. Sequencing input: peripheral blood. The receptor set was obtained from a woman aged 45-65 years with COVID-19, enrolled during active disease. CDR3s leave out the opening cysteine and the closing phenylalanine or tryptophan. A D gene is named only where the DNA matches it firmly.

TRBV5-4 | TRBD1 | ASSIRQGAGGYT
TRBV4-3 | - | ASSQGVLRGYT
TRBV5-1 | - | ASSLDGATHY
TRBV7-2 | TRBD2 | ASSLAVGGSTDTQY
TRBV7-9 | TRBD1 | ASSLGETGVKMF
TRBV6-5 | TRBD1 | ASSYSIQGNGYT
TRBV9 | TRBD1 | ASSVGRYTTRDSSYNEQF
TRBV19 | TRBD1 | ASSIDGQGNYGYT
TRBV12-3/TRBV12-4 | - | ASSFWRTDTQY
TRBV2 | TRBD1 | ASKKGAANEKLF
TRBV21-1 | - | ASSLTTCLGNTGELF
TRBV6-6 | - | ASSYSGDEQF
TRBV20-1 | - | SARLPGLTE
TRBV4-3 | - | ASSQDRGTEAF
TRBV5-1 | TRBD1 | ASRDDRGYGYT
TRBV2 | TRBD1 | ASIATGGPDQPQH
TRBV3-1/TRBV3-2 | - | ASSQRSPVGTGELF